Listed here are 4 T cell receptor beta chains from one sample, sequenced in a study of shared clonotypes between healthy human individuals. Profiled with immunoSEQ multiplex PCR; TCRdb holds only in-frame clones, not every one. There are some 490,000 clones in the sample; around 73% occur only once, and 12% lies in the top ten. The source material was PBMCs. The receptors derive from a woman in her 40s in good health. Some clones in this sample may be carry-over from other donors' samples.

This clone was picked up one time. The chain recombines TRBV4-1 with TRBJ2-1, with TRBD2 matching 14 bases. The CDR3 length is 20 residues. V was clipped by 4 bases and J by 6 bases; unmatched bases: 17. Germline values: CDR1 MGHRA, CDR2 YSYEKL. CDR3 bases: TGCGCCAGCAGCCGAAAGAATTTTTTTGAGGGACTAGCGGGAGTCAATGAGCAGTTCTTC. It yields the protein CASSRKNFFEGLAGVNEQFF.

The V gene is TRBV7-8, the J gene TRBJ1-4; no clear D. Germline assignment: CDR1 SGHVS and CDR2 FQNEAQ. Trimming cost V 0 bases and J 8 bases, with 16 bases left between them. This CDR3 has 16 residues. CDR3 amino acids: CASSLATHGGREKLFF. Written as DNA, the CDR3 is TGTGCCAGCAGCTTAGCGACACACGGAGGTCGGGAAAAACTGTTTTTT.

As DNA, the CDR3 is TGTGCCAGCATCCCGAGGCAGGGGGCGTACTATGGCTACACCTTC. This codes for CASIPRQGAYYGYTF. The chain employs TRBV7-2 and TRBJ1-2; 8 bases line up with TRBD1. J gave up 3 bases and V 7 bases, and 10 bases lay outside the gene matches. The germline V gene encodes CDR1 SGHTA and CDR2 FQGNSA. The CDR3 loop spans 15 amino acids. Looking up the rest from reference TRBV7-2 and TRBJ1-2 gives the full variable domain: GAGVSQSPSNKVTEKGKDVELRCDPISGHTALYWYRQSLGQGLEFLIYFQGNSAPDKSGLPSDRFSAERTGGSVSTLTIQRTQQEDSAVYLCASIPRQGAYYGYTFGSGTRLTVV.

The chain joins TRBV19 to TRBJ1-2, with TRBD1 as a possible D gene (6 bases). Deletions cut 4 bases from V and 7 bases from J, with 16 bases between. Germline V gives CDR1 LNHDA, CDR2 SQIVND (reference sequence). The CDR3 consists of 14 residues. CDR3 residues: CASSTLPGAGGYTF. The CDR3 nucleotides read TGTGCCAGTAGTACCCTCCCGGGGGCCGGTGGCTACACCTTC.